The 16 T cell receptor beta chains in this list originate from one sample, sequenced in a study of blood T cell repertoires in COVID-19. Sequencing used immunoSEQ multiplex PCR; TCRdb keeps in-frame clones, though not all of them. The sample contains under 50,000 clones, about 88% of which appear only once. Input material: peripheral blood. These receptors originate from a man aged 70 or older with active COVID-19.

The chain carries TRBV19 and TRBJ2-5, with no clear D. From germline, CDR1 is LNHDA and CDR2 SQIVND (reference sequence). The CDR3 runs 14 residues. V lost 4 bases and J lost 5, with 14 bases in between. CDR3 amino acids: CASSTTAARETQYF. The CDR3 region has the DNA TGTGCCAGTAGTACCACCGCGGCACGGGAGACCCAGTACTTC.

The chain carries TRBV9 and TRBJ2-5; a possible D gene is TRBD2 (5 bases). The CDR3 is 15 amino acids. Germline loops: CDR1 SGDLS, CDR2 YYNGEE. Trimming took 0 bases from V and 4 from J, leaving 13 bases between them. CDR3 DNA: TGTGCCAGCAGCGTAGCGAGTAGCGAGGGAGAGACCCAGTACTTC. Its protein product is CASSVASSEGETQYF.

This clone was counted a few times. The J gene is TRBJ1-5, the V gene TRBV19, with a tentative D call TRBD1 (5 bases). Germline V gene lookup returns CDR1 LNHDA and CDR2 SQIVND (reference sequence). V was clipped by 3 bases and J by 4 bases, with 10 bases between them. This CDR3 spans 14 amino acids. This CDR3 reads CASSIQGTNQPQHF. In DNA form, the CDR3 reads TGTGCCAGTAGTATTCAGGGCACGAATCAGCCCCAGCATTTT.

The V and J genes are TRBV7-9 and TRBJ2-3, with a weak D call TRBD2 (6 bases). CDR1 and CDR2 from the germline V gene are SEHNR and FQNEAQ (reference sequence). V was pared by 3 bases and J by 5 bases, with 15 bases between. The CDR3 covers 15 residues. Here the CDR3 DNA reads TGTGCCAGCAGCTTTACTAGCCCCCCTGGAGATACGCAGTATTTT. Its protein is CASSFTSPPGDTQYF.

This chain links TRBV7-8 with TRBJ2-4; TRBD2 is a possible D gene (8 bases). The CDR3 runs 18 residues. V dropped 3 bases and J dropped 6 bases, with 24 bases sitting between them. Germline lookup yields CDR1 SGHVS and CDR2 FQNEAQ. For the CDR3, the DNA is TGTGCCAGCAGCTTTATGGACAGGACCAGTGCGGGAGGAAACATTCAGTACTTC. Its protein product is CASSFMDRTSAGGNIQYF.

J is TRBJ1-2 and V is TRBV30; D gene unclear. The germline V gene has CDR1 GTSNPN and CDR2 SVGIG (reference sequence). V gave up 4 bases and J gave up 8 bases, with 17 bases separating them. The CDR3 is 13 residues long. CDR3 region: CAWNRGEGNGYTF. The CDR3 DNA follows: TGTGCCTGGAACCGGGGAGAAGGGAACGGCTACACCTTC. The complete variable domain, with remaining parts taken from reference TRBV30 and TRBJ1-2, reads SQTIHQWPATLVQPVGSPLSLECTVEGTSNPNLYWYRQAAGRGLQLLFYSVGIGQISSEVPQNLSASRPQDRQFILSSKKLLLSDSGFYLCAWNRGEGNGYTFGSGTRLTVV.

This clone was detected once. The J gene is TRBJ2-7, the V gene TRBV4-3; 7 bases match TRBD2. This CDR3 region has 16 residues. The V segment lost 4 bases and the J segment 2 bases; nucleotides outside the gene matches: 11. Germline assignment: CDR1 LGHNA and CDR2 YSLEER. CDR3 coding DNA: TGCGCCAGCAGCCCGGATTGGGACCGGGGGGCCTACGAGCAGTACTTC. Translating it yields CASSPDWDRGAYEQYF.

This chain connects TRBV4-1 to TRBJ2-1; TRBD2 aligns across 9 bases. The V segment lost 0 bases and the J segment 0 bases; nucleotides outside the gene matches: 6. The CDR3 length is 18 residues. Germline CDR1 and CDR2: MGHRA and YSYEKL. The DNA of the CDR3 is TGCGCCAGCAGCCAAGAGCCTAGCGGGGCCACCTCCTACAATGAGCAGTTCTTC. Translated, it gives CASSQEPSGATSYNEQFF.

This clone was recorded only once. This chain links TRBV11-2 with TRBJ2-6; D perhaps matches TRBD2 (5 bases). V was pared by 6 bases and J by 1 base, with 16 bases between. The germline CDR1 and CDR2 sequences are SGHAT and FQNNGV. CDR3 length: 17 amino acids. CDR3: CASRGGGPGSGANVLTF. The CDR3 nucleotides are TGTGCCAGCAGGGGTGGAGGCCCCGGGTCTGGGGCCAACGTCCTGACTTTC.

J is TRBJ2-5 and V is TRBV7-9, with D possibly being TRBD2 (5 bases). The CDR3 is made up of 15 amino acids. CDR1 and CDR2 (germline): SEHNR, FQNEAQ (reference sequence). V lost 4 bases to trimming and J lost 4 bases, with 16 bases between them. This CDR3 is CASSSPNREGETQYF. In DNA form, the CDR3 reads TGTGCCAGCAGCTCACCAAATAGAGAGGGAGAGACCCAGTACTTC.

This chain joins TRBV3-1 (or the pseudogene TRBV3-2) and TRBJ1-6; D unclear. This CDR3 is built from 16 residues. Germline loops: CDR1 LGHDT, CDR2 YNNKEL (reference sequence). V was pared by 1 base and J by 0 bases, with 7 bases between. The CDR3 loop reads CASSQAGISYNSPLHF. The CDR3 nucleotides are TGTGCCAGCAGCCAAGCCGGGATCTCCTATAATTCACCCCTCCACTTT.

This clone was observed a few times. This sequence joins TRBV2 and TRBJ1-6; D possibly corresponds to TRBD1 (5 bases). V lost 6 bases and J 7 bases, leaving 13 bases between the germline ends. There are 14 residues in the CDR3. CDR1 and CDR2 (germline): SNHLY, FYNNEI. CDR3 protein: CASSLDRENSPLHF. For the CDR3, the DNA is TGTGCCAGCAGCCTAGACAGAGAAAATTCACCCCTCCACTTT.

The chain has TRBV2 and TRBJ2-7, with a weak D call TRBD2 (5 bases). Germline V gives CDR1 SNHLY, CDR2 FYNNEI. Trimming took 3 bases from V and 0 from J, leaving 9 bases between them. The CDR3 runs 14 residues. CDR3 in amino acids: CASSDEGASYEQYF. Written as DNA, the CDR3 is TGTGCCAGCAGTGATGAGGGTGCCTCCTACGAGCAGTACTTC.

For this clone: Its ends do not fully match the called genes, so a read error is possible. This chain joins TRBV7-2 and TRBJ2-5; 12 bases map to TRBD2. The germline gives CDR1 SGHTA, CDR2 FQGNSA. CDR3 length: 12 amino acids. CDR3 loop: CASSPTSGSPNF. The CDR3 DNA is TGTGCCAGCAGCCCGACTAGCGGGAGTCCAAACTTC.

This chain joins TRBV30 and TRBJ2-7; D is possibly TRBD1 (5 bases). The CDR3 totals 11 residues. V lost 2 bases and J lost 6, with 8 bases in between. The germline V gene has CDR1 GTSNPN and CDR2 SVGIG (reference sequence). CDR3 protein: CAWSSGSEQYF. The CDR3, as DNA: TGTGCCTGGAGTTCAGGGTCCGAGCAGTACTTC.

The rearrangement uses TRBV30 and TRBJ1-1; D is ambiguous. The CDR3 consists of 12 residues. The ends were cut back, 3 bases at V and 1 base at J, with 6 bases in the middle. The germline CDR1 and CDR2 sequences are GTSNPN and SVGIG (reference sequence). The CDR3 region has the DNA TGTGCCTGGAGCGCGCCGAACACTGAAGCTTTCTTT. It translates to CAWSAPNTEAFF.